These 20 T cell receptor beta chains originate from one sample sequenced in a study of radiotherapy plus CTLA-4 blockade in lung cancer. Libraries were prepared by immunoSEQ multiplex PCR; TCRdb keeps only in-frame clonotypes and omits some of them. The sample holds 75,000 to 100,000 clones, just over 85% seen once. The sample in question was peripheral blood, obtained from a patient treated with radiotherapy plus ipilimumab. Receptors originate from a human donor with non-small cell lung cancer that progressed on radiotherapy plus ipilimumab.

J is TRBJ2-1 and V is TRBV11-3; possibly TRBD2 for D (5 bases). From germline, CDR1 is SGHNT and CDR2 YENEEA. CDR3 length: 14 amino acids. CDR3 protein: CACSAGGSYNEQFF. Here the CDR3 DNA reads TGTGCTTGTTCCGCGGGTGGCTCCTACAATGAGCAGTTCTTC.

The CDR3 DNA reads TGTGCCAGCAGTCGAACGGGCGGGAGGGGTAACACCGGGGAGCTGTTTTTT. This translates into CASSRTGGRGNTGELFF. This rearrangement joins TRBV27 to TRBJ2-2; 9 bases align to TRBD2. Germline trimming cut 5 bases from V and 2 bases from J; bases unmatched to any gene: 9. The germline gives CDR1 MNHEY, CDR2 SMNVEV (reference sequence). This CDR3 contains 17 residues.

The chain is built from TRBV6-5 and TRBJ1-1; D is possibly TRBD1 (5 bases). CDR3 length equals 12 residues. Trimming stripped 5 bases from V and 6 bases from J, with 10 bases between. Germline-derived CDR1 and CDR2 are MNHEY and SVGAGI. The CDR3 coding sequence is TGTGCCAGCAGTATAGGACACCCTGAAGCTTTCTTT. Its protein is CASSIGHPEAFF.

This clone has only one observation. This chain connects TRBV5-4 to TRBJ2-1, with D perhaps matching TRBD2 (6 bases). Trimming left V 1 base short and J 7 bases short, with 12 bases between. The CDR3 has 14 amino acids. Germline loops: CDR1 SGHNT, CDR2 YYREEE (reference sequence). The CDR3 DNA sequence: TGTGCCAGCAGCTTGACTGCGGGGAGGAATGAGCAGTTCTTC. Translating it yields CASSLTAGRNEQFF.

The CDR3 region has the DNA TGTGCCAGCAGCTTTTTCGGACAGGGGGATAGTCAGCCCCAGCATTTT. This sequence encodes CASSFFGQGDSQPQHF. The V gene is TRBV5-6, the J gene TRBJ1-5; 10 nucleotides line up with TRBD1. V shed 2 bases and J 6 bases; nucleotides not matched to a gene: 8. This CDR3 contains 16 residues. Germline loops: CDR1 SGHDT, CDR2 YYEEEE.

In DNA form, the CDR3 reads TGTGCCACGCGACGGGGACAGAACACCGGGGAGCTGTTTTTT. This encodes CATRRGQNTGELFF. V gene TRBV19 combines with J gene TRBJ2-2; D might be TRBD1 (6 bases). The germline V gene has CDR1 LNHDA and CDR2 SQIVND (reference sequence). The ends were cut back, 10 bases at V and 1 base at J, with 13 bases in the middle. The CDR3 totals 14 residues. Supplemented by reference TRBV19 and TRBJ2-2, the full variable domain reads DGGITQSPKYLFRKEGQNVTLSCEQNLNHDAMYWYRQDPGQGLRLIYYSQIVNDFQKGDIAEGYSVSREKKESFPLTVTSAQKNPTAFYLCATRRGQNTGELFFGEGSRLTVL.

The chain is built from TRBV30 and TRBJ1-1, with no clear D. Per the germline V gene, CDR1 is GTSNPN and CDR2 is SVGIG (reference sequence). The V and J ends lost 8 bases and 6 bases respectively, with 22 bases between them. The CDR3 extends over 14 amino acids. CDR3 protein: CAGADGRVGAEAFF. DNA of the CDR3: TGTGCCGGCGCCGACGGGCGGGTGGGCGCTGAAGCTTTCTTT.

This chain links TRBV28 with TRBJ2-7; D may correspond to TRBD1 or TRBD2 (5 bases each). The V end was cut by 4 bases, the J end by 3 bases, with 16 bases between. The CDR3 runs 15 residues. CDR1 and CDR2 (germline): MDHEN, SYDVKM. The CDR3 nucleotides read TGTGCCAGCAGTTCCTCCGGGACGGGGATCTACGAGCAGTACTTC. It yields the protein CASSSSGTGIYEQYF.

The CDR3 reads CASSEFPSPLHF. As DNA, the CDR3 is TGTGCCAGCAGTGAATTTCCCTCACCCCTCCACTTT. The V and J genes are TRBV6-1 and TRBJ1-6; D call uncertain. Trimming cost V 2 bases and J 10 bases, with 6 bases left between them. Germline V lookup: CDR1 MNHNS, CDR2 SASEGT. The length of the CDR3 is 12 residues.

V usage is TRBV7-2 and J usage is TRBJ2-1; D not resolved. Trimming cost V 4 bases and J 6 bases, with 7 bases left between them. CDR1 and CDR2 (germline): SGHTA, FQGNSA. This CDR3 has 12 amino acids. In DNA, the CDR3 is TGTGCCAGCAGCTCCGCCTTCAATGAGCAGTTCTTC. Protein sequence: CASSSAFNEQFF.

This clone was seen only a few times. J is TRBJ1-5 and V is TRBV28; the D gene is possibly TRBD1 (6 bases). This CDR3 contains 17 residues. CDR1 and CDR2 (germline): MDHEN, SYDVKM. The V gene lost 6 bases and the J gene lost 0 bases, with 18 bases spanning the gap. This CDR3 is CASSEAGTRNSNQPQHF. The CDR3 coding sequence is TGTGCCAGCAGCGAAGCCGGGACAAGAAATAGCAATCAGCCCCAGCATTTT. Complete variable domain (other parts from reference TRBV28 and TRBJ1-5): DVKVTQSSRYLVKRTGEKVFLECVQDMDHENMFWYRQDPGLGLRLIYFSYDVKMKEKGDIPEGYSVSREKKERFSLILESASTNQTSMYLCASSEAGTRNSNQPQHFGDGTRLSIL.

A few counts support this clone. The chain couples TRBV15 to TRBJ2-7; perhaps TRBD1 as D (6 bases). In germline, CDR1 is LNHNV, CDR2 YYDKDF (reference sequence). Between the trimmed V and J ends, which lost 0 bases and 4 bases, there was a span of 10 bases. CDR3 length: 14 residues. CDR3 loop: CATSRDNRAYEQYF. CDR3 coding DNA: TGTGCCACCAGCAGAGACAACAGGGCTTACGAGCAGTACTTC. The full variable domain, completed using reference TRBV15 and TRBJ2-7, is DAMVIQNPRYQVTQFGKPVTLSCSQTLNHNVMYWYQQKSSQAPKLLFHYYDKDFNNEADTPDNFQSRRPNTSFCFLDIRSPGLGDTAMYLCATSRDNRAYEQYFGPGTRLTVT.

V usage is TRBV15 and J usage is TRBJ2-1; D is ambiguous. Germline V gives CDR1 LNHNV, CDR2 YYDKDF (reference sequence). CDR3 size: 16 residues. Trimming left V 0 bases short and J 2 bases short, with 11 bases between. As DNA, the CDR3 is TGTGCCACCAGCAGAGAGCTAGTTTTTACCTACAATGAGCAGTTCTTC. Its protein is CATSRELVFTYNEQFF.

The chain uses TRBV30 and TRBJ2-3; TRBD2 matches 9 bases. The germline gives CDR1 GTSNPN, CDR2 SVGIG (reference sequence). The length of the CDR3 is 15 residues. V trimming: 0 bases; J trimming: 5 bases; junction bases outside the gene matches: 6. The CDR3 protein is CAWSVQGGGGDTQYF. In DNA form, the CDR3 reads TGTGCCTGGAGTGTACAGGGCGGGGGGGGAGATACGCAGTATTTT.

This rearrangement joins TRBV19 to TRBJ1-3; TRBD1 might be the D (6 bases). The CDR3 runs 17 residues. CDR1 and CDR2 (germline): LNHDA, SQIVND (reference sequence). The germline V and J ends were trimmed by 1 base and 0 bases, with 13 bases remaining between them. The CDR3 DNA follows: TGTGCCAGTAGTATAGGTACAGGGACCTTCTCTGGAAACACCATATATTTT. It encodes CASSIGTGTFSGNTIYF.

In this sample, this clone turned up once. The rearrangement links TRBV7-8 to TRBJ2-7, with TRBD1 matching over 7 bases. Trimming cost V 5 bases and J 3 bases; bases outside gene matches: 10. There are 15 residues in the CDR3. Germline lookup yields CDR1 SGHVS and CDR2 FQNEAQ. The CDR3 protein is CASSPRQGQDYEQYF. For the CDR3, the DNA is TGTGCCAGCAGCCCTCGGCAAGGACAGGACTACGAGCAGTACTTC.

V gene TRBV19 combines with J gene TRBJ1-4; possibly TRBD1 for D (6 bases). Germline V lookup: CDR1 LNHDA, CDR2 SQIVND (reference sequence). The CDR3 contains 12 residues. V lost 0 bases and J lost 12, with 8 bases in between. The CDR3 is CASSIEGAELFF. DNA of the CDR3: TGTGCCAGTAGTATAGAGGGGGCTGAACTGTTTTTT.

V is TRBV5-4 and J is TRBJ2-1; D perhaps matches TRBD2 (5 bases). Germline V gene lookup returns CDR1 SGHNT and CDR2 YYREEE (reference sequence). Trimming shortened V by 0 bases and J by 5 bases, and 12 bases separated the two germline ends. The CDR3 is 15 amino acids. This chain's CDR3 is CASSLDSAGNNEQFF. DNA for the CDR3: TGTGCCAGCAGCTTGGACTCCGCGGGTAACAATGAGCAGTTCTTC.

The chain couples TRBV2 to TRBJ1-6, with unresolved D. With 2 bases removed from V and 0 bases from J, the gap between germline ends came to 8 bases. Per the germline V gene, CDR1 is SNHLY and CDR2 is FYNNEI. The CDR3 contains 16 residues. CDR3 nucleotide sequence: TGTGCCAGCAGTGAACTGGGGAGCTCCTATAATTCACCCCTCCACTTT. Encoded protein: CASSELGSSYNSPLHF. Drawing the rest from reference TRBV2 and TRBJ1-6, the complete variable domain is EPEVTQTPSHQVTQMGQEVILRCVPISNHLYFYWYRQILGQKVEFLVSFYNNEISEKSEIFDDQFSVERPDGSNFTLKIRSTKLEDSAMYFCASSELGSSYNSPLHFGNGTRLTVT.

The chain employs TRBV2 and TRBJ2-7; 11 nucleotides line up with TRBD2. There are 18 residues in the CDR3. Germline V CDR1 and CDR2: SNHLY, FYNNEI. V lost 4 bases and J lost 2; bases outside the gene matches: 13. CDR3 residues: CASSVAGGPWSLAYEQYF. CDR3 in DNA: TGTGCCAGCAGTGTAGCGGGAGGGCCGTGGTCCTTAGCCTACGAGCAGTACTTC. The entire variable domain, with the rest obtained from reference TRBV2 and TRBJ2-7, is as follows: EPEVTQTPSHQVTQMGQEVILRCVPISNHLYFYWYRQILGQKVEFLVSFYNNEISEKSEIFDDQFSVERPDGSNFTLKIRSTKLEDSAMYFCASSVAGGPWSLAYEQYFGPGTRLTVT.